The 30 T cell receptor beta chains presented below share a single source sample, sequenced in a study of blood T cell repertoires in COVID-19. Here immunoSEQ multiplex PCR was the method, and the copy in TCRdb shows in-frame clones only, minus some. This sample has 260,000 or so clones, with nearly 90% found just once. The sequencing input was peripheral blood. The receptors were sampled from a man aged 18 to 30 with active or convalescent COVID-19.

V and J are TRBV12-5 and TRBJ1-2; maybe TRBD1 (5 bases). Germline assignment: CDR1 LGHNT and CDR2 FRNRAP. This CDR3 region has 16 residues. The V end was cut by 4 bases, the J end by 12 bases, with 27 bases between. CDR3 sequence (DNA): TGTGCTAGTGGTTGGCCGCTTGGGGGGAGGCTAGCGCCGCACACCTTC. It is translated as CASGWPLGGRLAPHTF. The complete variable domain, with remaining parts taken from reference TRBV12-5 and TRBJ1-2, reads DARVTQTPRHKVTEMGQEVTMRCQPILGHNTVFWYRQTMMQGLELLAYFRNRAPLDDSGMPKDRFSAEMPDATLATLKIQPSEPRDSAVYFCASGWPLGGRLAPHTFGSGTRLTVV.

The chain has TRBV5-1 and TRBJ2-7; D is unresolved. The V gene's germline CDR1 is SGHRS and CDR2 YFSETQ. V lost 4 bases and J 5 bases, leaving 19 bases between the germline ends. The length of the CDR3 is 15 residues. CDR3: CASSERLWSVHEQYF. CDR3 sequence (DNA): TGCGCCAGCAGCGAGAGGCTCTGGAGTGTACACGAGCAGTACTTC.

The chain combines TRBV12-3 or TRBV12-4 with TRBJ1-3, with 7 bases fitting TRBD1. This CDR3 has 12 residues. V lost 6 bases to trimming and J lost 7 bases; unmatched junction nucleotides: 3. The CDR3 sequence is CASSPGGNTIYF. The CDR3 DNA reads TGTGCCAGCAGCCCAGGGGGGAACACCATATATTTT.

V is TRBV5-1 and J is TRBJ2-3; possibly TRBD1 for D (6 bases). Trimming pared 3 bases from V and 6 bases from J, leaving 17 bases between. The CDR3 is 15 residues long. CDR1 is SGHRS and CDR2 is YFSETQ in the germline V gene. The CDR3 spells CASSSTKQGVDTQYF. The CDR3 coding sequence is TGCGCCAGCAGCTCTACAAAACAGGGCGTGGATACGCAGTATTTT.

This chain connects TRBV9 to TRBJ1-2; 9 bases map to TRBD1. V lost 3 bases and J lost 4; bases outside the gene matches: 10. Germline CDR1 reads SGDLS; CDR2 reads YYNGEE. CDR3 size: 16 residues. The CDR3 spells CASSGGQGLGAYGYTF. In DNA form, the CDR3 reads TGTGCCAGCAGCGGTGGACAGGGGTTAGGTGCCTATGGCTACACCTTC.

The chain uses TRBV19 and TRBJ2-4, with D tentatively TRBD2 (5 bases). This CDR3 is 16 amino acids long. V was pared by 7 bases and J by 0 bases, with 16 bases between. CDR1 is LNHDA and CDR2 is SQIVND in the germline V gene (reference sequence). This CDR3 reads CASTGSAGRAKNIQYF. The CDR3 DNA sequence: TGTGCCAGTACGGGAAGCGCAGGACGAGCCAAAAACATTCAGTACTTC.

This chain joins TRBV7-6 and TRBJ2-3; TRBD1 might be the D (6 bases). V was trimmed by 1 base and J by 5 bases, leaving 10 bases between them. The CDR3 covers 14 residues. The germline V gene encodes CDR1 SGHVS and CDR2 FNYEAQ. The CDR3 DNA sequence: TGTGCCAGCAGCTTAGGGGCAGGGGAAGATACGCAGTATTTT. Protein sequence: CASSLGAGEDTQYF.

The chain joins TRBV10-3 to TRBJ1-5; 7 nucleotides line up with TRBD1. The CDR3 covers 16 residues. J gave up 3 bases and V 0 bases, and 5 bases lay outside the gene matches. The germline V gene encodes CDR1 ENHRY and CDR2 SYGVKD. In DNA, the CDR3 is TGTGCCATCAGTGAGTCCATACAGGGGTCCAATCAGCCCCAGCATTTT. It encodes CAISESIQGSNQPQHF.

V and J are TRBV6-5 and TRBJ1-3; D gene ambiguous. CDR3 length: 15 amino acids. Per germline, CDR1 MNHEY and CDR2 SVGAGI. V was shortened by 6 bases and J by 0 bases, with 12 bases between the two germline ends. CDR3 in DNA: TGTGCCAGCAGCCCATGGGGAGACTCTGGAAACACCATATATTTT. This translates into CASSPWGDSGNTIYF.

The chain carries TRBV9 and TRBJ1-2; tentative D call: TRBD1 (5 bases). Germline CDR1 SGDLS, CDR2 YYNGEE. The V end was cut by 4 bases, the J end by 6 bases, with 19 bases between. The CDR3 sequence is 15 residues long. The CDR3 loop reads CASSPNAAGGNGYTF. The DNA for the CDR3 is TGTGCCAGCAGCCCAAATGCAGCGGGGGGGAATGGCTACACCTTC.

The rearrangement joins TRBV19 to TRBJ2-4, with 15 bases aligning to TRBD2. The CDR3 has 18 amino acids. Germline values: CDR1 LNHDA, CDR2 SQIVND (reference sequence). After removal of 3 bases from V and 1 base from J, the junction contained 4 bases not matched to a gene. CDR3 in DNA: TGTGCCAGTAGTATCCGGACTAGCGGGGGGGCGGCCAAAAACATTCAGTACTTC. Translation gives CASSIRTSGGAAKNIQYF.

The rearrangement uses TRBV19 and TRBJ2-6; D may be TRBD2 (5 bases). Trimming stripped 4 bases from V and 2 bases from J, with 9 bases between. Germline CDR1 is LNHDA and CDR2 is SQIVND (reference sequence). The CDR3 sequence is 15 residues long. DNA of the CDR3: TGTGCCAGTAGTAGTCAGGAGGCTGGGGCCAACGTCCTGACTTTC. It yields the protein CASSSQEAGANVLTF.

The genes are TRBV2 and TRBJ2-3, with a tentative D call TRBD2 (6 bases). CDR1 is SNHLY, CDR2 FYNNEI, per germline. The V end was cut by 3 bases, the J end by 1 base, with 11 bases between. The CDR3 is made up of 15 amino acids. CDR3 DNA: TGTGCCAGCAGTGATGGCAGGGAGGGCACAGATACGCAGTATTTT. Translated, it gives CASSDGREGTDTQYF.

The chain recombines TRBV12-3 or TRBV12-4 with TRBJ2-4; 8 bases are shared with TRBD2. J lost 10 bases, V lost 2 bases, and 4 bases had no gene match. This CDR3 is built from 13 residues. CDR3 DNA: TGTGCCAGCAGTTTAAACGGGGGGGTGATTCAGTACTTC. Encoded protein: CASSLNGGVIQYF.

CDR3 amino acids: CASSIGTGYSYNEQFF. CDR3 nucleotide sequence: TGTGCCAGTAGTATAGGGACAGGGTACTCCTACAATGAGCAGTTCTTC. The chain joins TRBV19 to TRBJ2-1, with 8 bases matching TRBD1. The V and J ends lost 1 base and 0 bases, in that order; junction bases with no gene match: 2. CDR3 length: 16 amino acids. Germline values: CDR1 LNHDA, CDR2 SQIVND (reference sequence).

The V gene is TRBV3-1 (or the pseudogene TRBV3-2), the J gene TRBJ2-7; D perhaps matches TRBD1 (6 bases). Germline V gene sequence: CDR1 LGHDT, CDR2 YNNKEL (reference sequence). The CDR3 is made up of 17 amino acids. V was shortened by 0 bases and J by 6 bases, with 21 bases between the two germline ends. CDR3 sequence reads: CASSQDLILTGAFEQYF. Here the CDR3 DNA reads TGTGCCAGCAGCCAAGATCTTATTCTGACAGGTGCGTTCGAGCAGTACTTC.

J is TRBJ2-3 and V is TRBV11-2, with 12 nucleotides matching TRBD2. Trimming removed 3 bases from V and 4 bases from J; junction bases left unmatched: 11. This CDR3 has 18 amino acids. Germline CDR1 is SGHAT and CDR2 is FQNNGV. CDR3: CASSFLLRTSGTSDTQYF. CDR3 coding DNA: TGTGCCAGCAGCTTTCTCCTCCGGACTAGCGGGACTTCAGATACGCAGTATTTT.

The chain carries TRBV21-1 and TRBJ1-1. TRBV21-1 has pseudogene status. There are 14 residues in the CDR3. The CDR3 DNA reads as TGTGCCAGCAGCAAAGAGGCCAGACCAGCGTCGGCTTTCTTT. The encoded protein is CASSKEARPASAFF.

The rearrangement uses TRBV10-2 and TRBJ2-7; maybe TRBD1 (6 bases). Per germline, CDR1 WSHSY and CDR2 SAAADI. V was shortened by 7 bases and J by 0 bases, with 13 bases between the two germline ends. This CDR3 has 14 amino acids. DNA of the CDR3: TGCGCCAGCACCGCCTCAGGGGTCTCCTACGAGCAGTACTTC. Amino acids: CASTASGVSYEQYF.

The gene calls are TRBV9 and TRBJ1-5, with D uncertain. The CDR3 runs to 15 residues. CDR1 is SGDLS and CDR2 is YYNGEE in the germline V gene. V lost 3 bases and J 6 bases, leaving 16 bases between the germline ends. CDR3 residues: CASSAGGRVGQPQHF. For the CDR3, the DNA is TGTGCCAGCAGCGCCGGAGGGCGTGTGGGTCAGCCCCAGCATTTT.

This clone was detected once. The CDR3 DNA is TGTGCCTCGCGCCAGGGGGGCCTAAATGAGCAGTTCTTC. Encoded protein: CASRQGGLNEQFF. The chain has TRBV2 and TRBJ2-1; possible D gene TRBD1, 7 bases. Germline CDR1 is SNHLY and CDR2 is FYNNEI. Trimming stripped 11 bases from V and 7 bases from J, with 18 bases between. CDR3 length equals 13 residues.

The chain is built from TRBV27 and TRBJ1-5; tentative D call: TRBD1 (6 bases). The CDR3 covers 14 residues. Germline CDR1 MNHEY, CDR2 SMNVEV (reference sequence). Trimming took off 2 bases at V and 3 bases at J, with 8 bases between the two ends. CDR3 in amino acids: CASSLGTSNQPQHF. CDR3 DNA sequence: TGTGCCAGCAGTTTAGGGACATCCAATCAGCCCCAGCATTTT.

The CDR3 DNA follows: TGCGCCAGCAGACAAGGAGCGGGGGTTGAGCAGTTCTTC. The encoded protein is CASRQGAGVEQFF. The chain carries TRBV5-1 and TRBJ2-1; 8 bases align to TRBD2. This CDR3 is built from 13 residues. Germline V gene data show CDR1 as SGHRS and CDR2 as YFSETQ. V lost 5 bases to trimming and J lost 9 bases; unmatched junction nucleotides: 7. Combining the CDR3 with reference TRBV5-1 and TRBJ2-1 gives the whole variable domain KAGVTQTPRYLIKTRGQQVTLSCSPISGHRSVSWYQQTPGQGLQFLFEYFSETQRNKGNFPGRFSGRQFSNSRSEMNVSTLELGDSALYLCASRQGAGVEQFFGPGTRLTVL.

The rearrangement joins TRBV7-2 to TRBJ2-7; TRBD1 is a possible D gene (6 bases). The CDR3 extends over 15 amino acids. In germline, CDR1 is SGHTA, CDR2 FQGNSA. Trimming cost V 1 base and J 1 base, with 11 bases left between them. The CDR3 reads CASSLGDTLSYEQYF. The CDR3 DNA sequence: TGTGCCAGCAGCTTAGGGGACACCTTATCCTACGAGCAGTACTTC.

Written as DNA, the CDR3 is TGTGCCAGCAGCCAAGATTGGGGGGGACGAGGCTATGGCTACACCTTC. Translation: CASSQDWGGRGYGYTF. The J gene is TRBJ1-2, the V gene TRBV3-1 (or the pseudogene TRBV3-2); the D gene is possibly TRBD1 (5 bases). V was pared by 0 bases and J by 4 bases, with 15 bases between. There are 16 residues in the CDR3. CDR1 is LGHDT and CDR2 is YNNKEL in the germline V gene (reference sequence).

This sequence joins TRBV29-1 and TRBJ2-1, with 9 bases identical to TRBD2. Germline assignment: CDR1 SQVTM and CDR2 ANQGSEA. The CDR3 sequence is 16 residues long. The junction had 10 bases not matched to a gene; V was cut back by 4 bases and J by 3 bases. The CDR3 sequence: CSVVGVAGEHYNEQFF. DNA of the CDR3: TGCAGCGTTGTAGGGGTAGCGGGGGAGCACTACAATGAGCAGTTCTTC.

The V gene is TRBV19, the J gene TRBJ2-7; possibly TRBD1 for D (6 bases). The V end was cut by 3 bases, the J end by 6 bases, with 9 bases between. Germline-derived CDR1 and CDR2 are LNHDA and SQIVND (reference sequence). The CDR3 sequence is 12 residues long. As DNA, the CDR3 is TGTGCCAGTAGTATGGGGGCGGTCGAGCAGTACTTC. It is translated as CASSMGAVEQYF.

CDR3 sequence (DNA): TGTGCCAGTAGTATCGCGGGGGCCGACTCCTACGAGCAGTACTTC. This sequence encodes CASSIAGADSYEQYF. The rearrangement links TRBV19 to TRBJ2-7; maybe TRBD2 (7 bases). This CDR3 contains 15 residues. The V gene lost 3 bases and the J gene lost 0 bases, with 12 bases spanning the gap. Germline CDR1 LNHDA, CDR2 SQIVND (reference sequence).

The chain is built from TRBV11-2 and TRBJ1-1, with D possibly TRBD1 on 5 matching bases. V was trimmed by 5 bases and J by 12 bases, leaving 13 bases between them. From germline, CDR1 is SGHAT and CDR2 FQNNGV. The CDR3 consists of 11 residues. The CDR3 nucleotides read TGTGCCAGCAGCAGCCGCGGGGGGACTTTCTTT. This encodes CASSSRGGTFF.

The rearrangement joins TRBV7-2 to TRBJ2-1; 7 bases agree with TRBD1. CDR1 SGHTA and CDR2 FQGNSA come from the germline V gene. After removal of 4 bases from V and 4 bases from J, the junction contained 10 bases not matched to a gene. The CDR3 covers 16 residues. The CDR3 here is CASSSYDRAPYNEQFF. The CDR3 coding sequence is TGTGCCAGCAGCTCATACGACAGGGCCCCATACAATGAGCAGTTCTTC. The whole variable domain, remainder taken from reference TRBV7-2 and TRBJ2-1, is GAGVSQSPSNKVTEKGKDVELRCDPISGHTALYWYRQSLGQGLEFLIYFQGNSAPDKSGLPSDRFSAERTGGSVSTLTIQRTQQEDSAVYLCASSSYDRAPYNEQFFGPGTRLTVL.